What follows is one T cell receptor (beta chain) and its context. This sample is part of a study of blood T cell repertoires in COVID-19. Overall study context: The samples span acute and convalescent COVID-19 from the United States, Italy and Spain. Nucleic acid was either cDNA or gDNA, and it came from T cells, B-cell-depleted T cells, or PBMCs.

The CDR3 runs 14 residues. Germline loops: CDR1 LGHNA, CDR2 YNFKEQ. J was trimmed by 1 base and V by 4 bases; bases with no gene match: 3. How the authors handled the data: Nucleated cell number was recorded as an estimate derived from reference gene primer amplification. Produced via immunoSEQ multiplex PCR; TCRdb's table is partial and in-frame only. The DNA gave D and trimming, while V, J and clone size come from that table. The sample records tens of thousands of clones, 84% being singletons. The chain has TRBV4-2 and TRBJ1-2; 7 bases line up with TRBD1. Sequencing was carried out using peripheral blood. The sequence was obtained from a man aged 55-75 years with acute or convalescent COVID-19. DNA of the CDR3: TGTGCCAGCAGCCCAAACAGGGGTAACTATGGCTACACCTTC. Amino acid sequence: CASSPNRGNYGYTF.